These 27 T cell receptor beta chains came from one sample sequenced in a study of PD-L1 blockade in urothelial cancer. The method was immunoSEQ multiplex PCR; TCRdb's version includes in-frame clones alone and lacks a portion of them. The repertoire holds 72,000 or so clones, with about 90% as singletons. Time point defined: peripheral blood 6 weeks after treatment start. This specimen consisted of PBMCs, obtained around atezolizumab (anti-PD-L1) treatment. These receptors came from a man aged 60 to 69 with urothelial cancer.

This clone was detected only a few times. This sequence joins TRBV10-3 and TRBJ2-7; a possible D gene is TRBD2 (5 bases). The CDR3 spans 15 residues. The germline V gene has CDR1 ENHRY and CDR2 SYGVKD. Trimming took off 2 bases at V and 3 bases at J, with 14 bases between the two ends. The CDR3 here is CAISEKADSFYEQYF. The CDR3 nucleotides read TGTGCCATCAGTGAGAAAGCGGATTCCTTCTACGAGCAGTACTTC.

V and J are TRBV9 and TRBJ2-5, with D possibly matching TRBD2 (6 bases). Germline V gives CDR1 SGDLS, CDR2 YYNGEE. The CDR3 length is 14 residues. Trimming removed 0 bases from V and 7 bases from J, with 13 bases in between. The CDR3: CASSVGGGEVTQYF. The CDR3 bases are TGTGCCAGCAGCGTAGGAGGAGGGGAAGTGACCCAGTACTTC.

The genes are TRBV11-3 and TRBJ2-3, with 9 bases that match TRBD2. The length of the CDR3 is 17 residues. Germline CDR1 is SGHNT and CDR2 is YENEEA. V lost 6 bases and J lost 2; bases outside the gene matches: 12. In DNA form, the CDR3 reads TGTGCCAGCAGTCAAGGTAGCGGGAGCCGTCACACAGATACGCAGTATTTT. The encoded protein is CASSQGSGSRHTDTQYF.

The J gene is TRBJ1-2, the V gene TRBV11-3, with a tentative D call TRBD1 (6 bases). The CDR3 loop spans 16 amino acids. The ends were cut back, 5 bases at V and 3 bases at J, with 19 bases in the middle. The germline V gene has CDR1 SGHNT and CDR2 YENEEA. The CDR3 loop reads CASSPGAGAVYYGYTF. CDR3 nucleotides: TGTGCCAGCAGCCCCGGAGCGGGGGCGGTGTACTATGGCTACACCTTC. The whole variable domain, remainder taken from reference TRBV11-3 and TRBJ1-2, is EAGVVQSPRYKIIEKKQPVAFWCNPISGHNTLYWYLQNLGQGPELLIRYENEEAVDDSQLPKDRFSAERLKGVDSTLKIQPAELGDSAVYLCASSPGAGAVYYGYTFGSGTRLTVV.

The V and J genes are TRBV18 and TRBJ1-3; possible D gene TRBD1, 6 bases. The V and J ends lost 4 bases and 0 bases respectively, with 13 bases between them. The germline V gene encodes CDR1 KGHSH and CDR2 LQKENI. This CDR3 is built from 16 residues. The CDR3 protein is CASSRDTSLSGNTIYF. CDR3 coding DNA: TGTGCCAGCTCACGGGACACTTCACTCTCTGGAAACACCATATATTTT.

This CDR3 is CASSYSTLPGGELFF. CDR3 coding DNA: TGCGCCAGCAGCTATTCAACTTTGCCGGGGGGGGAGCTGTTTTTT. This chain connects TRBV5-1 to TRBJ2-2; tentatively, D is TRBD2 (5 bases). The CDR3 is made up of 15 amino acids. Germline V gives CDR1 SGHRS, CDR2 YFSETQ. V was cut by 3 bases and J by 8 bases, with 17 bases left in between.

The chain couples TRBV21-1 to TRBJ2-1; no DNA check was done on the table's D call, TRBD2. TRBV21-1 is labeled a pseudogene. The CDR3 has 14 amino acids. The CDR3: CASSKVLATNEQFF. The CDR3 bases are TGTGCCAGCAGCAAAGTACTAGCGACGAATGAGCAGTTCTTC.

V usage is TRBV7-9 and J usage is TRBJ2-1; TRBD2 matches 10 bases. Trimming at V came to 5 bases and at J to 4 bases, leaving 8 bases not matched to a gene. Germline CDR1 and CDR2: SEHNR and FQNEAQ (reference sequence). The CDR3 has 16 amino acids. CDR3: CASSPTTSGFYNEQFF. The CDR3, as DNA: TGTGCCAGCAGCCCGACGACTAGCGGGTTTTACAATGAGCAGTTCTTC. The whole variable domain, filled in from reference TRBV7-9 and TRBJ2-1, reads DTGVSQNPRHKITKRGQNVTFRCDPISEHNRLYWYRQTLGQGPEFLTYFQNEAQLEKSRLLSDRFSAERPKGSFSTLEIQRTEQGDSAMYLCASSPTTSGFYNEQFFGPGTRLTVL.

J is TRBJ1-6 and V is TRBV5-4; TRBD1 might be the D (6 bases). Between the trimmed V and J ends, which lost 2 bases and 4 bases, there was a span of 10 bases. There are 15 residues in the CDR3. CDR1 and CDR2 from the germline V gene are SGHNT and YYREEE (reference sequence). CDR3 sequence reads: CASSFGQSYNSPLHF. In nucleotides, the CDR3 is TGTGCCAGCAGCTTTGGACAGTCTTATAATTCACCCCTCCACTTT. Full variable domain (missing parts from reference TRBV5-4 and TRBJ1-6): ETGVTQSPTHLIKTRGQQVTLRCSSQSGHNTVSWYQQALGQGPQFIFQYYREEENGRGNFPPRFSGLQFPNYSSELNVNALELDDSALYLCASSFGQSYNSPLHFGNGTRLTVT.

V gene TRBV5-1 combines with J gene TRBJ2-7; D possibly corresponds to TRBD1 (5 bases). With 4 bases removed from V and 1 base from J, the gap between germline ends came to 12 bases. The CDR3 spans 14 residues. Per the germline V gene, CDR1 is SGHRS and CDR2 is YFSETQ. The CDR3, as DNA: TGCGCCAGCAGCATGACAGAAGGATCCTACGAGCAGTACTTC. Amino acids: CASSMTEGSYEQYF.

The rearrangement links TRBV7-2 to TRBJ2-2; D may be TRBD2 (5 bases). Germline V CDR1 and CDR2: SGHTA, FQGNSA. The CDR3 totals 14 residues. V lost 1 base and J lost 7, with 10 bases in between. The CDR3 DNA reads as TGTGCCAGCAGCTTAGTTCGGGGTGTCGGGGAGCTGTTTTTT. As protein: CASSLVRGVGELFF.

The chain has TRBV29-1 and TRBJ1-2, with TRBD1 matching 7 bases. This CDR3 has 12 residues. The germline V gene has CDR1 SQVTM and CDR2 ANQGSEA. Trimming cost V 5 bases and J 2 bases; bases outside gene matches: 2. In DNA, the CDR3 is TGCAGCGTTTTACAGGGGAACTATGGCTACACCTTC. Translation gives CSVLQGNYGYTF.

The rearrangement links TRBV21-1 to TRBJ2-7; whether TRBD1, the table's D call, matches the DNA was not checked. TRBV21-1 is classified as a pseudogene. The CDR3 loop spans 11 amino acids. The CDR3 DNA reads TGTGCCAGCAGATGGACAGCCGAGCAGTACTTC. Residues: CASRWTAEQYF.

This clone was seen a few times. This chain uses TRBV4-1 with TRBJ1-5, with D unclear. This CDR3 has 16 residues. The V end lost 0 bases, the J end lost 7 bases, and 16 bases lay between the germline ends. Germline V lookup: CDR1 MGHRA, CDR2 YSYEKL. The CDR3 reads CASSQDPRWARQPQHF. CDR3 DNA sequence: TGCGCCAGCAGCCAAGATCCACGTTGGGCGCGACAGCCCCAGCATTTT.

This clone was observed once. The CDR3: CASSITGDTGANVLTF. CDR3 coding DNA: TGCGCCAGCAGCATTACAGGGGACACTGGGGCCAACGTCCTGACTTTC. The V gene is TRBV5-1, the J gene TRBJ2-6; 7 bases match TRBD1. V lost 4 bases and J lost 2; bases outside the gene matches: 6. From germline, CDR1 is SGHRS and CDR2 YFSETQ. The CDR3 consists of 16 residues.

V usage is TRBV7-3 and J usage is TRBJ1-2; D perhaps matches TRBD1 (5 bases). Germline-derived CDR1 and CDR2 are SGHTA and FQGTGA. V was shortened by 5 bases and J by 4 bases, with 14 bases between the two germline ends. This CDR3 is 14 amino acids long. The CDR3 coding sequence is TGTGCCAGCAGCCTAGGGGCACCGTCCTATGGCTACACCTTC. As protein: CASSLGAPSYGYTF. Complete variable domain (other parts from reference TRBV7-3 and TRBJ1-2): GAGVSQTPSNKVTEKGKYVELRCDPISGHTALYWYRQSLGQGPEFLIYFQGTGAADDSGLPNDRFFAVRPEGSVSTLKIQRTERGDSAVYLCASSLGAPSYGYTFGSGTRLTVV.

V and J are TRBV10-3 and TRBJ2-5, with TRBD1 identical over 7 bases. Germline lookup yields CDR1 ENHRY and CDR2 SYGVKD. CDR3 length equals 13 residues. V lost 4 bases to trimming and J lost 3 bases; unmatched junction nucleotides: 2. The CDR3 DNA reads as TGTGCCATCAGTGCCGGGACAGAAGAGACCCAGTACTTC. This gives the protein CAISAGTEETQYF.

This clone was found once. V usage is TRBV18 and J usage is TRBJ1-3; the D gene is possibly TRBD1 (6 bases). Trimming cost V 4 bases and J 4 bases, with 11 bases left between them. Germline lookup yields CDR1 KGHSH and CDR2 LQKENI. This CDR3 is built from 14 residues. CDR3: CASSLQGPGNTIYF. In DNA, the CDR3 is TGTGCCAGCTCACTACAGGGTCCGGGAAACACCATATATTTT.

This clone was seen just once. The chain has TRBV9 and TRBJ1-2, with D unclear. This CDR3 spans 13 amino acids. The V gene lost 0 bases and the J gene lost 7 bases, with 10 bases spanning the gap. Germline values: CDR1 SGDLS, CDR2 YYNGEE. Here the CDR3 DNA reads TGTGCCAGCAGCGTAGGAACAGTCGCTGGCTACACCTTC. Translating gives CASSVGTVAGYTF. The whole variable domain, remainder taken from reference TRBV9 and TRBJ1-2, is DSGVTQTPKHLITATGQRVTLRCSPRSGDLSVYWYQQSLDQGLQFLIQYYNGEERAKGNILERFSAQQFPDLHSELNLSSLELGDSALYFCASSVGTVAGYTFGSGTRLTVV.

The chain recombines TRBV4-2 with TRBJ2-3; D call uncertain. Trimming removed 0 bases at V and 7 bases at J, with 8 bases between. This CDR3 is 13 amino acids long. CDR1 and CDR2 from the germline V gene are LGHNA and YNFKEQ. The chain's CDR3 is CASSQDTRNTQYF. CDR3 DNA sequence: TGTGCCAGCAGCCAAGATACGCGAAATACGCAGTATTTT.

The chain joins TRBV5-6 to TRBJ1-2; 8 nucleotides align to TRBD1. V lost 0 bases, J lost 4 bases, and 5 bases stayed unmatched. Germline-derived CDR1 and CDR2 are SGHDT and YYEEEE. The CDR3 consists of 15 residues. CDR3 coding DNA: TGTGCCAGCAGCTTGGCAGGGGGCGTTGGCTATGGCTACACCTTC. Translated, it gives CASSLAGGVGYGYTF.

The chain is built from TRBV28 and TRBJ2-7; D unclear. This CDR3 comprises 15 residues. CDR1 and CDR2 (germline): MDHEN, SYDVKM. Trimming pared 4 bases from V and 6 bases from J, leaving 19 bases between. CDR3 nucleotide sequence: TGTGCCAGCAGTTCCCTATCCCGGGTCATGGGCGAGCAGTACTTC. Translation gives CASSSLSRVMGEQYF.

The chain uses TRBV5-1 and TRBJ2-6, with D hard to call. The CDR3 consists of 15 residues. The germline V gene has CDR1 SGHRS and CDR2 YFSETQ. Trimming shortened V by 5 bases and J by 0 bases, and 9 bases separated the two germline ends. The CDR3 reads CASRRDPSGANVLTF. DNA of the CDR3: TGCGCCAGCAGACGCGATCCCTCTGGGGCCAACGTCCTGACTTTC.

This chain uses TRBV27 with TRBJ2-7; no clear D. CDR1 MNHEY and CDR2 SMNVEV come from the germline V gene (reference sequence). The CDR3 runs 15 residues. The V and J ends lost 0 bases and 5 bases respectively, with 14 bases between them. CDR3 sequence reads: CASSLSPLGLDEQYF. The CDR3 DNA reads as TGTGCCAGCAGTTTATCACCCCTAGGATTGGACGAGCAGTACTTC.

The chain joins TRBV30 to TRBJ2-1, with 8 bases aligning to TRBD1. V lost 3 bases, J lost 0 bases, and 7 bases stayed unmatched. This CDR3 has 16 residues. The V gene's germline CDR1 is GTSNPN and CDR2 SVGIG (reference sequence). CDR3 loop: CAWSATGGSSYNEQFF. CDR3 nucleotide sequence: TGTGCCTGGAGCGCCACAGGGGGAAGCTCCTACAATGAGCAGTTCTTC. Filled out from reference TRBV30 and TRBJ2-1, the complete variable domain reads SQTIHQWPATLVQPVGSPLSLECTVEGTSNPNLYWYRQAAGRGLQLLFYSVGIGQISSEVPQNLSASRPQDRQFILSSKKLLLSDSGFYLCAWSATGGSSYNEQFFGPGTRLTVL.

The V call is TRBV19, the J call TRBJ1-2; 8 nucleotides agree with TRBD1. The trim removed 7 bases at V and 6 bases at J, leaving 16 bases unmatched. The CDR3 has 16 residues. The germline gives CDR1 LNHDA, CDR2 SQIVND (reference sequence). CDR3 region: CASTSSGGVISDGYTF. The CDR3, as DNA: TGTGCCAGTACGTCCTCAGGGGGCGTGATTTCTGATGGCTACACCTTC.

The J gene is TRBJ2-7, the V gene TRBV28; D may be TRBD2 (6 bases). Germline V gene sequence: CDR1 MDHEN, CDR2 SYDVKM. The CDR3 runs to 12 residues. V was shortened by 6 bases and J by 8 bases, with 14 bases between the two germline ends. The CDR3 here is CASSLGLGKQYF. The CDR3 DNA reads TGTGCCAGCAGCCTGGGACTGGGGAAGCAGTACTTC.